The clone carrying this TCR beta chain was seen a handful of times. In TCRdb, the 5' RACE reads were re-called with MiXCR into one record per CDR3 protein. Here the sample spans over 60,000 distinct CDR3 sequences, roughly 12% being singletons. These data come from a study of early T cells in non-severe SARS-CoV-2 infection. The wider study: Bulk RNA from unsorted whole blood was sequenced; chains were unpaired.

This CDR3 comprises 15 residues. Trimming left V 1 base short and J 13 bases short, with 19 bases between. Germline assignment: CDR1 MGHRA and CDR2 YSYEKL. The V call is TRBV4-1, the J call TRBJ2-2; no definite D call. The origin of this receptor is an adult who was a healthcare worker with PCR-confirmed SARS-CoV-2 infection or an uninfected control (not recorded which). The specimen comprised whole blood, sampled at baseline. CDR3 residues: CASSQVMSVSVGLFF. The DNA for the CDR3 is TGCGCCAGCAGCCAAGTAATGAGCGTTTCCGTCGGGCTGTTTTTT.